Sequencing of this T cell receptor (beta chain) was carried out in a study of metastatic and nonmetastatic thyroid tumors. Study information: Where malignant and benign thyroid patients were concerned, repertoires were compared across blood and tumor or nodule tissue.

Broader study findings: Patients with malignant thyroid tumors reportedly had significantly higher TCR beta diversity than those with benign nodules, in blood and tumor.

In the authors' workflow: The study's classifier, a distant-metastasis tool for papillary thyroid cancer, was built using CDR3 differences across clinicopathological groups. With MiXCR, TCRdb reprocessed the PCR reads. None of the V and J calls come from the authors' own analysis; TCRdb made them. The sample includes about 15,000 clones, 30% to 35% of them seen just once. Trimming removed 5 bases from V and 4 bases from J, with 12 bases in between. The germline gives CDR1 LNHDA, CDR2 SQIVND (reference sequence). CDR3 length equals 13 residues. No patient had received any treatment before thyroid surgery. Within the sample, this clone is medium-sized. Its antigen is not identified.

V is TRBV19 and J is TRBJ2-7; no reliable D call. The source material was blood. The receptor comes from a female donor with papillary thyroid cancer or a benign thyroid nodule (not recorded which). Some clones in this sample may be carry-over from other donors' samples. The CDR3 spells CASSGVWGYEQYF. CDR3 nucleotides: TGTGCCAGTAGTGGAGTCTGGGGATACGAGCAGTACTTC. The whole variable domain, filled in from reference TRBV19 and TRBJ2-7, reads DGGITQSPKYLFRKEGQNVTLSCEQNLNHDAMYWYRQDPGQGLRLIYYSQIVNDFQKGDIAEGYSVSREKKESFPLTVTSAQKNPTAFYLCASSGVWGYEQYFGPGTRLTVT.